These T cell receptor beta chains were read from a single sample in a study of cytomegalovirus exposure and HLA in healthy donors. Assay: immunoSEQ multiplex PCR; the TCRdb copy retains only in-frame clones and omits some. The sample consists of approximately 150,000 clones, approximately 79% of them appearing once. Source material: PBMCs. These receptors came from a man aged 35 to 55 in good health and CMV-seronegative. Each CDR3 is given with its conserved first and last residue. A D gene is named only where the DNA matches it firmly. Size is omitted from some rows. Given values are once, few, many or a class for expanded clones.

D: TRBD2; length: 16; V: TRBV5-4; J: TRBJ2-2; size: NA; DNA: TGTGCCAGCAGCTTACGGACTAGCGGAAACACCGGGGAGCTGTTTTTT; CDR3: CASSLRTSGNTGELFF
D: TRBD1; length: 14; V: TRBV15; J: TRBJ2-7; size: NA; DNA: TGTGCCACCAGAGGGGACAGGGGCCTCTACGAGCAGTACTTC; CDR3: CATRGDRGLYEQYF
D: NA; length: 14; V: TRBV29-1; J: TRBJ2-1; size: NA; DNA: TGCAGCAGCGCCGTGGGCCAGGGATACAATGAGCAGTTCTTC; CDR3: CSSAVGQGYNEQFF
D: NA; length: 13; V: TRBV9; J: TRBJ1-1; size: NA; DNA: TGTGCCAGCAGCCGCAGGGTTAACACTGAAGCTTTCTTT; CDR3: CASSRRVNTEAFF
D: NA; length: 14; V: TRBV2; J: TRBJ2-1; size: NA; DNA: TGTGCCAGCAAGGGGAGGATCTCCTACAATGAGCAGTTCTTC; CDR3: CASKGRISYNEQFF
D: NA; length: 12; V: TRBV7-2; J: TRBJ2-5; size: NA; DNA: TGTGCCAGCAGCCCCCGAAGGGGCTCCCAGTACTTC; CDR3: CASSPRRGSQYF
D: TRBD2; length: 18; V: TRBV30; J: TRBJ2-1; size: few; DNA: TGTGCCTGGAGTCAACCCCCATTACTAGCGGGGATTTTGAATGAGCAGTTCTTC; CDR3: CAWSQPPLLAGILNEQFF
D: NA; length: 12; V: TRBV10-3; J: TRBJ2-7; size: once; DNA: TGTGCCATCAGTGAGGAGAGCTACGAGCAGTACTTC; CDR3: CAISEESYEQYF
D: NA; length: 15; V: TRBV28; J: TRBJ1-5; size: few; DNA: TGTGCCAGCAGTACGCCCCAGGGGCCTGGGCAGCCCCAGCATTTT; CDR3: CASSTPQGPGQPQHF
D: NA; length: 13; V: TRBV11-3; J: TRBJ2-7; size: NA; DNA: TGTGCCAGCAGCTCCCGGGGGTCCTACGAGCAGTACTTC; CDR3: CASSSRGSYEQYF
D: NA; length: 14; V: TRBV10-3; J: TRBJ1-5; size: once; DNA: TGTGCCATCAGTGAGTCCCATAGCAATCAGCCCCAGCATTTT; CDR3: CAISESHSNQPQHF
D: TRBD2; length: 13; V: TRBV25-1; J: TRBJ2-1; size: NA; DNA: TGTGCCAGCACGGGGACTAACTACAATGAGCAGTTCTTC; CDR3: CASTGTNYNEQFF
D: TRBD1; length: 16; V: TRBV11-2; J: TRBJ1-4; size: NA; DNA: TGTGCCAGCAGCCACAGGGGGCCCCAGAAGAATGAAAAACTGTTTTTT; CDR3: CASSHRGPQKNEKLFF
D: TRBD2; length: 14; V: TRBV5-4; J: TRBJ2-7; size: NA; DNA: TGTGCCAGCAGCTTGTATAGCGGGAGTCCCGAGCAGTACTTC; CDR3: CASSLYSGSPEQYF
D: TRBD2; length: 15; V: TRBV19; J: TRBJ2-1; size: NA; DNA: TGTGCCAGTAGTATTCAGCGGGGGTCCTACAATGAGCAGTTCTTC; CDR3: CASSIQRGSYNEQFF
D: NA; length: 15; V: TRBV11-2; J: TRBJ1-1; size: NA; DNA: TGTGCCAGCAGCTTGGGGGGAGGCATGAACACTGAAGCTTTCTTT; CDR3: CASSLGGGMNTEAFF
D: NA; length: 13; V: TRBV10-3; J: TRBJ2-5; size: NA; DNA: TGTGCCATCAGTCCGGGAGCTCAAGAGACCCAGTACTTC; CDR3: CAISPGAQETQYF
D: NA; length: 17; V: TRBV5-6; J: TRBJ1-2; size: NA; DNA: TGTGCCAGCAGCTTGGCGGGTGGGCAGGGACTAGACTATGGCTACACCTTC; CDR3: CASSLAGGQGLDYGYTF
D: TRBD2; length: 13; V: TRBV11-2; J: TRBJ2-7; size: once; DNA: TGTGCCAGCAGACTAGCGGGAGCCTACGAGCAGTACTTC; CDR3: CASRLAGAYEQYF
D: TRBD2; length: 16; V: TRBV12-5; J: TRBJ2-1; size: NA; DNA: TGTGCTAGTGGTCAAGGGACTAGATGGGACCCTGAAGAGCAGTTCTTC; CDR3: CASGQGTRWDPEEQFF
D: TRBD2; length: 14; V: TRBV7-6; J: TRBJ2-4; size: NA; DNA: TGTGCCAGCAGCGCCCTTAGCGGGAGTGACATTCAGTACTTC; CDR3: CASSALSGSDIQYF
D: TRBD2; length: 17; V: TRBV11-1; J: TRBJ2-7; size: few; DNA: TGTGCCAGCAGTCCTCCATCCGCCGGGACTAGCGGCTACGAGCAGTACTTC; CDR3: CASSPPSAGTSGYEQYF
D: TRBD2; length: 17; V: TRBV5-4; J: TRBJ2-5; size: NA; DNA: TGTGCCAGCAGCTTTCCTTCTAGCGGGAGGACGGGGGAGACCCAGTACTTC; CDR3: CASSFPSSGRTGETQYF
D: TRBD2; length: 14; V: TRBV27; J: TRBJ2-7; size: NA; DNA: TGTGCCAGCAGTCCCCGCGGGAGTGTCTACGAGCAGTACTTC; CDR3: CASSPRGSVYEQYF
D: NA; length: 14; V: TRBV27; J: TRBJ2-2; size: few; DNA: TGTGCCAGCAGTTGGAGACCGCCCGCCGGGGAGCTGTTTTTT; CDR3: CASSWRPPAGELFF
D: NA; length: 14; V: TRBV27; J: TRBJ1-5; size: few; DNA: TGTGCCAGCCGTGGTCCGGGGTTGTCTCAGCCCCAGCATTTT; CDR3: CASRGPGLSQPQHF
D: NA; length: 14; V: TRBV7-9; J: TRBJ1-1; size: NA; DNA: TGTGCCAGCAGCTCCCGCGCAGGGAACACTGAAGCTTTCTTT; CDR3: CASSSRAGNTEAFF
D: NA; length: 17; V: TRBV7-2; J: TRBJ2-6; size: once; DNA: TGTGCCAGCAGCCTACTAGCGGGACAGGGAAGGGCCAACGGCCTGACTTTC; CDR3: CASSLLAGQGRANGLTF
D: TRBD1; length: 15; V: TRBV27; J: TRBJ1-5; size: NA; DNA: TGTGCCAGCAGGGGGACAGGGGGCAGCAATCAGCCCCAGCATTTT; CDR3: CASRGTGGSNQPQHF
D: TRBD1; length: 18; V: TRBV5-1; J: TRBJ2-2; size: NA; DNA: TGCGCCAGCAGCATTACCGGGACAGGGGGAGTTGGCACCGGGGAGCTGTTTTTT; CDR3: CASSITGTGGVGTGELFF
D: TRBD1; length: 16; V: TRBV5-1; J: TRBJ1-1; size: NA; DNA: TGCGCCAGCAGCCTTCGGACAGGGGGAATGGGTACTGAAGCTTTCTTT; CDR3: CASSLRTGGMGTEAFF
D: TRBD2; length: 15; V: TRBV27; J: TRBJ2-7; size: once; DNA: TGTGCCAGCAGTTTAAAGGGACTAGTTCCCTACGAGCAGTACTTC; CDR3: CASSLKGLVPYEQYF
D: NA; length: 14; V: TRBV28; J: TRBJ2-3; size: NA; DNA: TGTGCCTGCAGTGGACACACTAGCACAGATACGCAGTATTTT; CDR3: CACSGHTSTDTQYF
D: TRBD1; length: 14; V: TRBV5-6; J: TRBJ2-7; size: few; DNA: TGTGCCAGCAGCGAGACAGGGTACCACCACGAGCAGTACTTC; CDR3: CASSETGYHHEQYF
D: TRBD2; length: 15; V: TRBV5-6; J: TRBJ2-3; size: NA; DNA: TGTGCCAGCAGAAAGGGACTAGTCCTGGGAGATACGCAGTATTTT; CDR3: CASRKGLVLGDTQYF
D: NA; length: 15; V: TRBV5-1; J: TRBJ1-1; size: NA; DNA: TGCGCCAGCAGCTTGGAATGGGGCAGTAACACTGAAGCTTTCTTT; CDR3: CASSLEWGSNTEAFF
D: TRBD1; length: 13; V: TRBV7-9; J: TRBJ1-2; size: NA; DNA: TGTTCCAGCAGCTTTCAGGGGGCTCATGGCTACACCTTC; CDR3: CSSSFQGAHGYTF
D: TRBD2; length: 16; V: TRBV10-1; J: TRBJ2-3; size: NA; DNA: TGCGCCAGCAGTGGGACTAGCGGGAGGCGGACAGATACGCAGTATTTT; CDR3: CASSGTSGRRTDTQYF
D: NA; length: 15; V: TRBV2; J: TRBJ1-5; size: NA; DNA: TGTGCCAGCAAGGAGGGGGGGAGCGGCAATCAGCCCCAGCATTTT; CDR3: CASKEGGSGNQPQHF
D: NA; length: 15; V: TRBV28; J: TRBJ1-4; size: NA; DNA: TGTGCCAGCAGCGACACAGGAGGGTTGTGGGAAAAACTGTTTTTT; CDR3: CASSDTGGLWEKLFF
D: NA; length: 12; V: TRBV14; J: TRBJ1-1; size: once; DNA: TGTGCCAGCAGCCAAGCCAGGGTGGTAGCTTTCTTT; CDR3: CASSQARVVAFF